The 24 T cell receptor beta chains in this list originate from one sample, sequenced in a study of identical twins. One entry per CDR3 protein, called by TCRdb with MiXCR from the 5' RACE reads. Of some 300,000 distinct CDR3 sequences listed, more than 9% are singletons. Another study also made use of these data, one on yellow fever vaccine responses in identical twins.

The sequenced material came from CD8+ T cells sorted from blood. Receptor source: a woman younger than 35 in good health.

In this sample, this clonotype turned up many times. The chain joins TRBV4-1 to TRBJ2-6; D call uncertain. Per the germline V gene, CDR1 is MGHRA and CDR2 is YSYEKL. Deletions cut 3 bases from V and 2 bases from J, with 11 bases between. The CDR3 has 16 residues. This CDR3 is CASSHVDPAGANVLTF. The CDR3 DNA follows: TGCGCCAGCAGCCATGTAGACCCCGCTGGGGCCAACGTCCTGACTTTC.

The V and J genes are TRBV11-2 and TRBJ2-7; D possibly corresponds to TRBD1 (6 bases). V was clipped by 5 bases and J by 3 bases, with 14 bases between them. The germline gives CDR1 SGHAT, CDR2 FQNNGV. CDR3 size: 14 residues. In DNA, the CDR3 is TGTGCCAGCAGCCGGGGACACACCGTCTACGAGCAGTACTTC. Residues: CASSRGHTVYEQYF.

This clonotype occurred a few times. The chain couples TRBV5-4 to TRBJ2-2; D might be TRBD1 (5 bases). The V end lost 1 base, the J end lost 5 bases, and 9 bases lay between the germline ends. The V gene's germline CDR1 is SGHNT and CDR2 YYREEE (reference sequence). CDR3 length: 14 residues. Written as DNA, the CDR3 is TGTGCCAGCAGCTTGAGGGGCGGAACCGGGGAGCTGTTTTTT. It codes for CASSLRGGTGELFF.

This clonotype was counted a few times. V gene TRBV6-4 combines with J gene TRBJ2-2; 8 bases are shared with TRBD2. The V and J ends lost 6 bases and 4 bases, in that order; junction bases with no gene match: 4. Germline loops: CDR1 MRHNA, CDR2 SNTAGT. This CDR3 spans 14 amino acids. The CDR3 DNA sequence: TGTGCCAGCAGCGCCGGGGGGGGCACCGGGGAGCTGTTTTTT. Encoded protein: CASSAGGGTGELFF.

This clonotype was observed many times. The chain uses TRBV4-2 and TRBJ2-5; 8 positions match TRBD2. The V and J ends lost 0 bases and 4 bases, in that order; junction bases with no gene match: 10. CDR1 and CDR2 from the germline V gene are LGHNA and YNFKEQ. CDR3 length: 17 residues. The CDR3 region has the DNA TGTGCCAGCAGCCAAGATATATTAGCGGGAAAGGGAGAGACCCAGTACTTC. It is translated as CASSQDILAGKGETQYF.

There are a few counts of this clonotype. The genes are TRBV20-1 and TRBJ2-5; D unresolved. The V end was cut by 3 bases, the J end by 2 bases, with 13 bases between. This CDR3 contains 14 residues. Germline lookup yields CDR1 DFQATT and CDR2 SNEGSKA (reference sequence). The CDR3 DNA follows: TGCAGTGCTAGCCCCGAGCGTAGACAAGAGACCCAGTACTTC. This gives the protein CSASPERRQETQYF.

The V and J genes are TRBV4-1 and TRBJ2-7, with D unclear. The V end was cut by 1 base, the J end by 3 bases, with 7 bases between. The CDR3 has 13 amino acids. CDR1 and CDR2 (germline): MGHRA, YSYEKL. DNA of the CDR3: TGCGCCAGCAGCCAAGGGCCTGACTACGAGCAGTACGTC. Protein product: CASSQGPDYEQYV.

The CDR3 region is CASTTTGGGLTYEQYF. The CDR3 region has the DNA TGTGCCAGCACCACGACAGGGGGCGGATTAACCTACGAGCAGTACTTC. The rearrangement links TRBV6-1 to TRBJ2-7; 10 bases are shared with TRBD1. Trimming cost V 7 bases and J 2 bases; bases outside gene matches: 11. This CDR3 contains 16 residues. The V gene's germline CDR1 is MNHNS and CDR2 SASEGT.

This clonotype was found a few times. The chain joins TRBV5-1 to TRBJ2-7; the D is unclear. The CDR3 consists of 13 residues. Germline V lookup: CDR1 SGHRS, CDR2 YFSETQ. Trimming removed 0 bases at V and 0 bases at J, with 4 bases between. The CDR3 nucleotides are TGCGCCAGCAGCTTGGACCCCTCCTACGAGCAGTACGTC. As protein: CASSLDPSYEQYV.

The genes are TRBV6-5 and TRBJ1-1; no reliable D call. V was trimmed by 6 bases and J by 5 bases, leaving 7 bases between them. Germline V CDR1 and CDR2: MNHEY, SVGAGI. The CDR3 is 11 amino acids. The CDR3 reads CASRASTEAFF. In DNA, the CDR3 is TGTGCCAGCAGAGCCTCTACTGAAGCTTTCTTT.

The chain couples TRBV9 to TRBJ2-2, with D possibly being TRBD2 (6 bases). V shed 3 bases and J shed 5 bases, with 8 bases lying between them. Germline CDR1 is SGDLS and CDR2 is YYNGEE. The CDR3 extends over 13 amino acids. CDR3 sequence reads: CASSAGTTGELFF. The CDR3 DNA sequence: TGTGCCAGCAGCGCCGGGACTACCGGGGAGCTGTTTTTT.

This clonotype came up a few times. This chain connects TRBV12-3 or TRBV12-4 to TRBJ2-7, with 8 nucleotides matching TRBD2. The V and J ends lost 9 bases and 3 bases, in that order; junction bases with no gene match: 7. The CDR3 spans 13 residues. This CDR3 is CASTPGLVYEQYF. CDR3 bases: TGTGCCAGTACACCGGGACTAGTCTACGAGCAGTACTTC.

The chain recombines TRBV7-3 with TRBJ2-1, with 10 bases fitting TRBD2. This CDR3 comprises 15 residues. The trim removed 5 bases at V and 6 bases at J, leaving 7 bases unmatched. CDR1 SGHTA and CDR2 FQGTGA come from the germline V gene. The CDR3 loop is CASSQMTSGSNEQFF. The CDR3 DNA reads TGTGCCAGCAGCCAGATGACTAGCGGGTCCAATGAGCAGTTCTTC.

This clonotype was detected a few times. CDR3 sequence (DNA): TGTGCCAGCAGCTTAGATCCTTCCCGCCGTGTCACAGATACGCAGTATTTT. This sequence encodes CASSLDPSRRVTDTQYF. The chain joins TRBV11-2 to TRBJ2-3, with D uncertain. The germline gives CDR1 SGHAT, CDR2 FQNNGV. The CDR3 consists of 17 residues. Between the trimmed V and J ends, which lost 0 bases and 2 bases, there was a span of 15 bases.

This clonotype was seen ten or more times. The chain is built from TRBV9 and TRBJ2-2; TRBD2 might be the D (6 bases). The CDR3 is 14 amino acids. Germline V gives CDR1 SGDLS, CDR2 YYNGEE. V lost 4 bases and J lost 3, with 10 bases in between. Here the CDR3 reads CASSSRLDTGELFF. The CDR3 DNA sequence: TGTGCCAGCAGCTCTCGACTAGACACCGGGGAGCTGTTTTTT.

This clonotype was counted a few times. The CDR3 DNA is TGTGCCAGCAGCGACGGGACAGGGGGCGATCAGCCCCAGCATTTT. Translation: CASSDGTGGDQPQHF. The gene calls are TRBV28 and TRBJ1-5; 12 nucleotides match TRBD1. From germline, CDR1 is MDHEN and CDR2 SYDVKM. V lost 6 bases, J lost 5 bases, and 5 bases stayed unmatched. The CDR3 loop spans 15 amino acids.

The chain is built from TRBV12-3 or TRBV12-4 and TRBJ2-5, with a possible D match to TRBD2 (6 bases). V was shortened by 11 bases and J by 5 bases, with 21 bases between the two germline ends. The CDR3 is 14 residues long. The CDR3 DNA sequence: TGTGCCTCCGGGGGACGGGATCCAACCGAGACCCAGTACTTC. It yields the protein CASGGRDPTETQYF.

The chain carries TRBV29-1 and TRBJ2-3, with 8 bases that match TRBD1. Germline V CDR1 and CDR2: SQVTM, ANQGSEA. This CDR3 spans 14 amino acids. V lost 6 bases to trimming and J lost 0 bases; unmatched junction nucleotides: 5. CDR3 region: CSVRGLSSTDTQYF. As DNA, the CDR3 is TGCAGCGTCAGGGGGCTGTCGAGCACAGATACGCAGTATTTT.

The rearrangement uses TRBV5-1 and TRBJ2-5; TRBD1 aligns across 9 bases. This CDR3 region has 14 residues. Germline V gene lookup returns CDR1 SGHRS and CDR2 YFSETQ. Unmatched junction bases numbered 8, after V lost 6 bases and J lost 5 bases. CDR3 protein: CASTYRGRLETQYF. Written as DNA, the CDR3 is TGCGCCAGCACCTACAGGGGGCGTTTGGAGACCCAGTACTTC.

DNA for the CDR3: TGTGCCACCAGTGATTTCACAGGGGGCGCAGATACGCAGTATTTT. It is translated as CATSDFTGGADTQYF. V gene TRBV24-1 combines with J gene TRBJ2-3; TRBD1 agrees at 9 bases. Germline V gene lookup returns CDR1 KGHDR and CDR2 SFDVKD. The trim removed 1 base at V and 4 bases at J, leaving 2 bases unmatched. This CDR3 region has 15 residues.

This clonotype has a handful of counts. J is TRBJ2-6 and V is TRBV5-1; 9 bases agree with TRBD1. The ends lost 3 bases at V and 3 bases at J; junction bases unmatched: 13. Germline values: CDR1 SGHRS, CDR2 YFSETQ. The CDR3 consists of 19 residues. CDR3 in DNA: TGCGCCAGCAGCTACAAGGGGACAGGGTATGACCTTGGGGCCAACGTCCTGACTTTC. This translates into CASSYKGTGYDLGANVLTF.

The table lists this clonotype with many counts. The chain uses TRBV13 and TRBJ2-7; D remains ambiguous. Germline V gene data show CDR1 as PRHDT and CDR2 as FYEKMQ (reference sequence). The V and J ends lost 4 bases and 5 bases respectively, with 21 bases between them. This CDR3 has 16 residues. CDR3 region: CASSSASLALTNEQYF. As DNA, the CDR3 is TGTGCCAGCAGCTCCGCTAGTCTCGCCCTTACTAACGAGCAGTACTTC.

This sequence joins TRBV4-1 and TRBJ2-7; 11 bases are shared with TRBD2. The V gene end was trimmed by 0 bases and the J gene end by 2 bases; junction bases not matched to a gene: 3. The CDR3 has 16 amino acids. CDR1 is MGHRA and CDR2 is YSYEKL in the germline V gene. CDR3 coding DNA: TGCGCCAGCAGCCAAGATGGTAGCGGGGGGGCCTACGAGCAGTACGTC. Residues: CASSQDGSGGAYEQYV.

This clonotype was observed many times. The chain joins TRBV10-2 to TRBJ2-1; 11 nucleotides line up with TRBD2. Per germline, CDR1 WSHSY and CDR2 SAAADI. CDR3 length: 14 amino acids. With V trimmed by 6 bases and J by 4 bases, 2 bases remained unmatched. CDR3 sequence (DNA): TGCGCCAGCAGCTCTAGCGGGGGGTACAATGAGCAGTTCTTC. Translating gives CASSSSGGYNEQFF.